Each of the 3 T cell receptor beta chains below was sequenced from the same sample in a study of cytomegalovirus exposure and HLA in healthy donors. Use of 60 Vbeta and 13 Jbeta primers characterized the PCR. Assay: immunoSEQ multiplex PCR; the TCRdb copy retains only in-frame clones and omits some. The sample includes approximately 200,000 clones, 75% to 85% of them seen just once. The sample was PBMCs. These receptors were collected from a woman aged 50 to 65 in good health and CMV-seronegative.

This sequence joins TRBV10-3 and TRBJ2-2; perhaps TRBD2 as D (5 bases). Between the trimmed V and J ends, which lost 8 bases and 1 base, there was a span of 11 bases. The CDR3 contains 14 residues. Germline values: CDR1 ENHRY, CDR2 SYGVKD. The CDR3 coding sequence is TGTGCCATCGGACCGGGGTTGAACACCGGGGAGCTGTTTTTT. It translates to CAIGPGLNTGELFF.

The chain uses TRBV27 and TRBJ2-2; 7 nucleotides line up with TRBD2. The trim removed 6 bases at V and 8 bases at J, leaving 9 bases unmatched. The CDR3 has 14 amino acids. Germline CDR1 is MNHEY and CDR2 is SMNVEV (reference sequence). CDR3 region: CASRSGLPKGELFF. CDR3 coding DNA: TGTGCCAGCAGGTCGGGACTACCTAAGGGGGAGCTGTTTTTT.

The chain links TRBV6-1 to TRBJ1-5; 7 bases align to TRBD1. With V trimmed by 7 bases and J by 6 bases, 6 bases remained unmatched. The CDR3 covers 13 residues. Germline CDR1 MNHNS, CDR2 SASEGT. CDR3 sequence (DNA): TGTGCCAGCATGGAGGGGGCGGTTCAGCCCCAGCATTTT. Amino acids: CASMEGAVQPQHF.